There are a few counts of the clone carrying this T cell receptor beta chain. Its antigen is not identified. The sample comes from a study of CD8 T cells in ankylosing spondylitis. Notes on the study in general: In ankylosing spondylitis patients, matched synovial fluid reportedly showed significant enrichment of disease-linked clones. The authors found the disease-linked clones to be CD8+ and relatively rare in peripheral blood. Both synovial fluid and blood in reactive arthritis had previously been reported to carry some motif variants.

The TCR beta libraries were generated through quantitative 5'-RACE incorporating molecular barcodes. TCRdb processed the 5' RACE reads anew with MiXCR; each CDR3 protein has one entry. The sample gives approximately 100,000 distinct CDR3 sequences, less than 25% of which show up once; 9% to 15% is in the top ten. The length of the CDR3 is 15 residues. CDR1 SGHDT and CDR2 YYEEEE come from the germline V gene. V gave up 0 bases and J gave up 2 bases, with 8 bases separating them. V and J are TRBV5-6 and TRBJ2-2; TRBD2 is a possible D gene (5 bases). The material sequenced was synovial fluid, either unsorted or a sorted T cell fraction (not recorded which). The clonotype comes from a male donor with ankylosing spondylitis. The CDR3 DNA is TGTGCCAGCAGCTTGGGGCTAGCCAACACCGGGGAGCTGTTTTTT. Amino acids: CASSLGLANTGELFF.